The subject of this entry is one T cell receptor (beta chain). As yet, its antigen is unknown. Germline trimming cut 7 bases from V and 2 bases from J; bases unmatched to any gene: 6. Germline V gene sequence: CDR1 MDHEN, CDR2 SYDVKM. This CDR3 comprises 14 residues. The source of the sample is a study of human T cells and chemical hapten exposure. At the level of the study: Upper-back patch tests with 0.01% DPC were read at 6 days. General observations from the study: Significantly more large CDR3 similarity clusters were formed by expanded TCRs than by controls.

TCRdb fed the RACE reads into MiXCR, producing one record per CDR3 protein. The sample has 40,000 or so distinct CDR3 sequences, roughly 13% seen once. The time point denotes: patch test 3, about 24 weeks after DPC sensitization. The treatment: therapeutic diphenylcyclopropenone sensitization with weekly scalp DPC. Total RNA was extracted from unfractionated whole blood. The TCR comes from a woman between 35 and 50 years old with alopecia areata. Some clones in this sample may be carry-over from other donors' samples. The material sequenced was whole blood, taken in connection with sensitization to the hapten diphenylcyclopropenone (DPC). The chain is built from TRBV28 and TRBJ2-3, with TRBD2 identical over 7 bases. The chain's CDR3 is CASKPGTNTDTQYF. The CDR3 nucleotides are TGTGCCAGCAAACCCGGGACTAACACAGATACGCAGTATTTT.